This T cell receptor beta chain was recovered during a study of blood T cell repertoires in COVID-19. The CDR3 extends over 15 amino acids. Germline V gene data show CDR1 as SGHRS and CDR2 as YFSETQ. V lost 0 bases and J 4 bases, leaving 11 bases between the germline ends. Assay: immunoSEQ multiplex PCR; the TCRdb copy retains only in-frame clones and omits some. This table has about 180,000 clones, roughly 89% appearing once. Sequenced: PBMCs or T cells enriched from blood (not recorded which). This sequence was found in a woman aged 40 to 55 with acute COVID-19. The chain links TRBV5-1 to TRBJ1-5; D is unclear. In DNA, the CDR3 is TGCGCCAGCAGCTTGGACGGGGAAATGAATCAGCCCCAGCATTTT. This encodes CASSLDGEMNQPQHF.